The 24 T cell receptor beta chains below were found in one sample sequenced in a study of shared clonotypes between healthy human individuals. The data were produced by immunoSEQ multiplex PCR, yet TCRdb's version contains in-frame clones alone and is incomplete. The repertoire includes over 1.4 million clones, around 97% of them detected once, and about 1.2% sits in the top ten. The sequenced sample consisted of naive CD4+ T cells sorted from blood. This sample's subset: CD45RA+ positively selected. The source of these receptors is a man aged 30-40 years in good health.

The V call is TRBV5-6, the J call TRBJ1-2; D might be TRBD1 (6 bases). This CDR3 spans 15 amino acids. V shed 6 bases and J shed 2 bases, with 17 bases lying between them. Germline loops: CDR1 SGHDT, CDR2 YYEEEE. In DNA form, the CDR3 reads TGTGCCAGCATCATAGCGGGGGGCGGGAACTATGGCTACACCTTC. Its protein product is CASIIAGGGNYGYTF.

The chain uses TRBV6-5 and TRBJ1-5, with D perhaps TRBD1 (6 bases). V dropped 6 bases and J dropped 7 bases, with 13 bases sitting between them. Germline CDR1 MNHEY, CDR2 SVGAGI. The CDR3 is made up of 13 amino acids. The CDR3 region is CASRGGAGQPQHF. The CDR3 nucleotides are TGTGCCAGCAGGGGGGGGGCAGGGCAGCCCCAGCATTTT.

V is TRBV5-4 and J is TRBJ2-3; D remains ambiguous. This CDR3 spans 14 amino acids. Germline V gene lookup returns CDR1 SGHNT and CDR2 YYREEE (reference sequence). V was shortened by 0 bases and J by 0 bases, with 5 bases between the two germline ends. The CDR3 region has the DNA TGTGCCAGCAGCTTGGACAGAAGCACAGATACGCAGTATTTT. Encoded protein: CASSLDRSTDTQYF.

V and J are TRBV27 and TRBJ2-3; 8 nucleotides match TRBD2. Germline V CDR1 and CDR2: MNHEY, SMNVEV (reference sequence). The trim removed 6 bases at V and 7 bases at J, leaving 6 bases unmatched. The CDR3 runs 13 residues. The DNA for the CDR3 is TGTGCCAGCAGGAGCGGGAGAGAGTATACGCAGTATTTT. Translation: CASRSGREYTQYF.

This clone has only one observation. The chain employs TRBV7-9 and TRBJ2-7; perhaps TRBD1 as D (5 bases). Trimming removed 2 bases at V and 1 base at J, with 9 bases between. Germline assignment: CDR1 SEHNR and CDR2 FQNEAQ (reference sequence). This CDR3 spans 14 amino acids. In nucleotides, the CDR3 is TGTGCCAGCAGCTTACAGGGCGGTTCCTACGAGCAGTACTTC. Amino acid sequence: CASSLQGGSYEQYF.

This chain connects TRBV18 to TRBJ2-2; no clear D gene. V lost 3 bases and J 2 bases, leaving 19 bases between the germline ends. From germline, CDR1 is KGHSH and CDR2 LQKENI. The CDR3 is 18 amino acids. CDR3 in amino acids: CASSPLAVTKTNTGELFF. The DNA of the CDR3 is TGTGCCAGCTCACCGCTGGCGGTAACAAAAACTAACACCGGGGAGCTGTTTTTT.

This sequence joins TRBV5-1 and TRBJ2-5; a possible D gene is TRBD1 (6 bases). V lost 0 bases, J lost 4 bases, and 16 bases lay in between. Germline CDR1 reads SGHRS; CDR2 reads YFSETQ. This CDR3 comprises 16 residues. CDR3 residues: CASSLVQGLGVETQYF. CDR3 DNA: TGCGCCAGCAGCTTGGTTCAGGGGCTAGGAGTAGAGACCCAGTACTTC.

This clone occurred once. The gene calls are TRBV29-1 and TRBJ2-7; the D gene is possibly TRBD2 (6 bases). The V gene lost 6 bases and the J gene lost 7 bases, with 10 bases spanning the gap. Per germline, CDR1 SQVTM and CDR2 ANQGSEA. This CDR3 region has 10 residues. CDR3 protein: CSVAAGEQYF. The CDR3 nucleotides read TGCAGCGTCGCGGCGGGGGAGCAGTACTTC.

The CDR3 DNA reads as TGTGCCAGCAGGGAAACAGGGGTAAACACTGAAGCTTTCTTT. This translates into CASRETGVNTEAFF. This chain uses TRBV2 with TRBJ1-1, with 7 bases identical to TRBD1. Per the germline V gene, CDR1 is SNHLY and CDR2 is FYNNEI. The length of the CDR3 is 14 residues. The J segment lost 2 bases and the V segment lost 6 bases, leaving 6 bases of the junction unmatched.

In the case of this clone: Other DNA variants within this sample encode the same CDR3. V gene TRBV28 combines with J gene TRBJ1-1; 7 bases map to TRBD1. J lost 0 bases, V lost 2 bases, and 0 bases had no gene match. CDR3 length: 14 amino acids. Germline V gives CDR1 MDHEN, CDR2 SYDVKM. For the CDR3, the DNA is TGTGCCAGCAGTTTAGACAGGGTGAACACTGAAGCTTTCTTT. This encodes CASSLDRVNTEAFF.

This CDR3 is CASSFPGLEQYF. The CDR3 DNA sequence: TGTGCCAGCAGTTTCCCCGGGCTTGAGCAGTACTTC. The chain links TRBV28 to TRBJ2-7; D uncertain. CDR1 and CDR2 (germline): MDHEN, SYDVKM. Trimming left V 3 bases short and J 7 bases short, with 10 bases between. This CDR3 is 12 amino acids long.

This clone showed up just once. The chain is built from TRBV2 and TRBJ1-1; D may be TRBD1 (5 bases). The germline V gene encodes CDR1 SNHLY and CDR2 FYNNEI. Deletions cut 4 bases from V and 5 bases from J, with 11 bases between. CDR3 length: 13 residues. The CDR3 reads CASSGGRATEAFF. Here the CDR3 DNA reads TGTGCCAGCAGTGGGGGGAGGGCGACTGAAGCTTTCTTT.

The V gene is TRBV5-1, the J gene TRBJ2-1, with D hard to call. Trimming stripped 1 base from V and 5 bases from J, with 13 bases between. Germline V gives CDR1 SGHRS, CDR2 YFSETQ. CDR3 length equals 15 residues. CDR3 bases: TGCGCCAGCAGCTTGATCCCCGGGCAGGACAATGAGCAGTTCTTC. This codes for CASSLIPGQDNEQFF.

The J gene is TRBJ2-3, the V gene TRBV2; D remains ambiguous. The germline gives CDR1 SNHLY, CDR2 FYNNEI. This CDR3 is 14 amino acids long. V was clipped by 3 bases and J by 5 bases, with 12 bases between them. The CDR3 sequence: CASSDRAWGDTQYF. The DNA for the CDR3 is TGTGCCAGCAGTGATAGGGCCTGGGGAGATACGCAGTATTTT.

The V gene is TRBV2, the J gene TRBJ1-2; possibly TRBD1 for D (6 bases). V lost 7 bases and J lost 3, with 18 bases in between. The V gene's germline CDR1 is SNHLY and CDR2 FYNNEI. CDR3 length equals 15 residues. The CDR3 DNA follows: TGTGCCAGCACCGGGGGACACACCGCGGACTATGGCTACACCTTC. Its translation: CASTGGHTADYGYTF.

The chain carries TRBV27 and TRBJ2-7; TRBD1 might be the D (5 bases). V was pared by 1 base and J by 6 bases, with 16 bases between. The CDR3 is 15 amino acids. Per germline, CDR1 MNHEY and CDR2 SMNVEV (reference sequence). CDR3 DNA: TGTGCCAGCAGTTTATTGGGGCTCCCTGGGCGCGAGCAGTACTTC. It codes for CASSLLGLPGREQYF.

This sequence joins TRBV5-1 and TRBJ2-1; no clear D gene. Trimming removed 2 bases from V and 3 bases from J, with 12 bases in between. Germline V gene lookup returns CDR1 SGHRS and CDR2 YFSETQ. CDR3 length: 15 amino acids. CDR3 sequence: CASSFGVLGYNEQFF. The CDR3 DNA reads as TGCGCCAGCAGCTTTGGGGTATTAGGCTACAATGAGCAGTTCTTC.

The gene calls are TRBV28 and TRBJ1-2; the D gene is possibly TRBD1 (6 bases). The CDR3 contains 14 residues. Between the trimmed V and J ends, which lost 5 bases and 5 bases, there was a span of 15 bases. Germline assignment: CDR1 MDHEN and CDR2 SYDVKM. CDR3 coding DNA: TGTGCCAGCAGTCGACGACAGGTACAATATGGCTACACCTTC. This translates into CASSRRQVQYGYTF.

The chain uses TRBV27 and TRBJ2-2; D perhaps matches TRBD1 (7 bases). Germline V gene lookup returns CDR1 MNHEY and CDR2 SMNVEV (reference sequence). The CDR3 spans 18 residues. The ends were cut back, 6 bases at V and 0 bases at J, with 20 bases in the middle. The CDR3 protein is CASRTTGSRESNTGELFF. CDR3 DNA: TGTGCCAGCAGGACGACAGGGTCACGGGAGTCGAACACCGGGGAGCTGTTTTTT.

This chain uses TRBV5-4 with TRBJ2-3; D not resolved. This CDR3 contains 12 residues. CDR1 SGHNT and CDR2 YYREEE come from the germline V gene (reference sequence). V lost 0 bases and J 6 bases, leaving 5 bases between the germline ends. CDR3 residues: CASSLAADTQYF. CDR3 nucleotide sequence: TGTGCCAGCAGCTTGGCGGCGGATACGCAGTATTTT.

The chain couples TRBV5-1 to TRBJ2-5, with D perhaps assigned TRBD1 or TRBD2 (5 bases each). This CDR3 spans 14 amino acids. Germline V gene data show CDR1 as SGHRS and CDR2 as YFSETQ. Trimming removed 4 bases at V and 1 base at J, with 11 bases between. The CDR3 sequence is CASSPTRGQETQYF. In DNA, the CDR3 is TGCGCCAGCAGCCCTACTAGGGGCCAAGAGACCCAGTACTTC.

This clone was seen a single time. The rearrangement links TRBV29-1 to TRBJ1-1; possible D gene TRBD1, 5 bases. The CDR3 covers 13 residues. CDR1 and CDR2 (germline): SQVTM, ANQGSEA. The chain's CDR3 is CTAHKTGGTEAFF. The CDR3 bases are TGCACCGCGCACAAGACCGGGGGCACTGAAGCTTTCTTT.

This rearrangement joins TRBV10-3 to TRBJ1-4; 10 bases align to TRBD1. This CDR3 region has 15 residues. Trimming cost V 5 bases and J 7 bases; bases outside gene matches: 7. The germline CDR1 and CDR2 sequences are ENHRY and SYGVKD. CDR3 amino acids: CAISSQTGGLEKLFF. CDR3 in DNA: TGTGCCATCAGTTCCCAGACAGGGGGCCTTGAAAAACTGTTTTTT.

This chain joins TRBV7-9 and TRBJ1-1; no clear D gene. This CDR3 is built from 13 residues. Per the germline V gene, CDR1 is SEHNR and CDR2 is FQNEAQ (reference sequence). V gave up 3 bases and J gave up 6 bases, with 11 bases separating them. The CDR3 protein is CASSFAGGPEAFF. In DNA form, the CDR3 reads TGTGCCAGCAGCTTCGCCGGTGGGCCTGAAGCTTTCTTT.